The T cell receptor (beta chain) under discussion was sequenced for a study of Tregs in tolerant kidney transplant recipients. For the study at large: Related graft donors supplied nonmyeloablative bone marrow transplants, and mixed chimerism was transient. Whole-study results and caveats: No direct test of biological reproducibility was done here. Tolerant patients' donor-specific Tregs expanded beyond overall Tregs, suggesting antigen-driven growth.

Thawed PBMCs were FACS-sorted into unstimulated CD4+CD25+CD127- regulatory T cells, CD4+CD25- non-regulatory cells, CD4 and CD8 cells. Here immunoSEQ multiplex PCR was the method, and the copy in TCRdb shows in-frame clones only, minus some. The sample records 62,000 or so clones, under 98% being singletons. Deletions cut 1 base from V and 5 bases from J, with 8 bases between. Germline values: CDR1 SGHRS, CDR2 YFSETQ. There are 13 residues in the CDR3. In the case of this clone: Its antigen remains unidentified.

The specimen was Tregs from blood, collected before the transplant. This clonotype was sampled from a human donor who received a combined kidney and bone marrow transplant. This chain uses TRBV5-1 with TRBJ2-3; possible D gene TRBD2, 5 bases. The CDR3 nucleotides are TGCGCCAGCAGCTTGTTTGAGGGAGATACGCAGTATTTT. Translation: CASSLFEGDTQYF.